The source of this TCR beta chain is a study of T cell changes during pregnancy in multiple sclerosis. Sequencing was performed with immunoSEQ multiplex PCR; in TCRdb, only in-frame clones are kept and a portion is missing. This table has some 40,000 clones, less than 90% appearing once. The CDR3 has 16 residues. After removal of 4 bases from V and 2 bases from J, the junction contained 11 bases not matched to a gene. CDR1 and CDR2 (germline): SGHVS, FNYEAQ. The rearrangement joins TRBV7-6 to TRBJ2-7; 7 nucleotides agree with TRBD2. This receptor was obtained from a female donor with multiple sclerosis, enrolled in a pregnancy study. The sample in question was CD4+ T cells from peripheral blood mononuclear cells, obtained in the first trimester of pregnancy. In nucleotides, the CDR3 is TGTGCCAGCAGCTCGCTGAGAGGGAGGGAACCCTACGAGCAGTACTTC. Protein: CASSSLRGREPYEQYF.